This entry describes one T cell receptor beta chain. The CDR3 spans 16 residues. V shed 6 bases and J shed 0 bases, with 14 bases lying between them. Germline CDR1 is SNHLY and CDR2 is FYNNEI. TCRdb's table, derived via immunoSEQ multiplex PCR, lists solely in-frame clones and lacks some. The sample carries about 200,000 clones, 75% to 90% recorded once. Exposed study participants had met a COVID-19 case within 2 weeks before entry. The sample originates from a study of blood T cell repertoires in COVID-19. Whole-study context: COVID-19 samples collected from the United States, Italy and Spain covered acute and convalescent phases.

This sequence originates from a woman in her 30s who had been exposed to COVID-19. The rearrangement joins TRBV2 to TRBJ1-4; D gene unclear. The sample was PBMCs or T cells enriched from blood (not recorded which). The CDR3: CASSLTSLTTNEKLFF. The CDR3, as DNA: TGTGCCAGCAGCCTGACAAGTCTCACAACTAATGAAAAACTGTTTTTT.